The 11 T cell receptor beta chains given below trace back to one sample, sequenced in a study of cytomegalovirus exposure and HLA in healthy donors. Both 60 Vbeta primers and 13 Jbeta primers went into the PCR. Profiling relied on immunoSEQ multiplex PCR, and the TCRdb table lists in-frame clones only, not all of them. Of 72,000 or so clones in the sample, about three quarters were seen once. Material for sequencing was PBMCs. These receptors were taken from a woman in her twenties or thirties in good health and CMV-seropositive.

This clone was recorded a few times. The gene calls are TRBV11-2 and TRBJ1-2; a weak D match, TRBD1 (6 bases). With 4 bases removed from V and 6 bases from J, the gap between germline ends came to 15 bases. The CDR3 length is 14 residues. The germline V gene has CDR1 SGHAT and CDR2 FQNNGV. Written as DNA, the CDR3 is TGTGCCAGCAGCTCAAATCCAGGGGCTAATGGCTACACCTTC. Its translation is CASSSNPGANGYTF.

The V gene is TRBV10-3, the J gene TRBJ1-2; D is undetermined. Trimming left V 6 bases short and J 3 bases short, with 11 bases between. Germline loops: CDR1 ENHRY, CDR2 SYGVKD. The length of the CDR3 is 13 residues. CDR3 in amino acids: CAISAAGDYGYTF. The CDR3, as DNA: TGTGCCATCAGCGCCGCCGGGGACTATGGCTACACCTTC.

The chain joins TRBV5-8 to TRBJ1-5, with D maybe TRBD1 (6 bases). V shed 3 bases and J shed 3 bases, with 10 bases lying between them. Looked up from germline, CDR1 is SGHTS and CDR2 is YDEGEE. The CDR3 is 14 residues long. For the CDR3, the DNA is TGTGCCAGCAGCTCCGGACAGCCCAATCAGCCCCAGCATTTT. Translated: CASSSGQPNQPQHF.

This sequence joins TRBV10-3 and TRBJ1-5, with D possibly TRBD1 on 5 matching bases. V lost 0 bases, J lost 4 bases, and 10 bases lay in between. CDR1 and CDR2 (germline): ENHRY, SYGVKD. The CDR3 spans 15 residues. The CDR3 loop reads CAISESGGDNQPQHF. The CDR3 nucleotides read TGTGCCATCAGTGAGTCGGGAGGGGATAATCAGCCCCAGCATTTT.

This clone occurred once. The V call is TRBV5-1, the J call TRBJ2-3; 10 nucleotides agree with TRBD2. The CDR3 covers 16 residues. J was trimmed by 3 bases and V by 1 base; bases with no gene match: 5. CDR1 is SGHRS, CDR2 YFSETQ, per germline. Here the CDR3 reads CASSLILAGDTDTQYF. CDR3 DNA: TGCGCCAGCAGCTTGATTCTAGCGGGAGATACAGATACGCAGTATTTT.

The chain recombines TRBV7-3 with TRBJ2-2; perhaps TRBD2 as D (6 bases). Germline V gives CDR1 SGHTA, CDR2 FQGTGA. The V end lost 2 bases, the J end lost 5 bases, and 12 bases lay between the germline ends. CDR3 size: 15 residues. The CDR3 nucleotides are TGTGCCAGCAGCTTATCAACGGGAGAAACCGGGGAGCTGTTTTTT. Amino acids: CASSLSTGETGELFF.

The CDR3 protein is CASSLARGLTNEKLFF. The CDR3 DNA sequence: TGTGCCAGCAGCTTAGCCAGGGGTCTTACTAATGAAAAACTGTTTTTT. This sequence joins TRBV7-2 and TRBJ1-4; TRBD1 might be the D (6 bases). The CDR3 covers 16 residues. Germline CDR1 and CDR2: SGHTA and FQGNSA. Trimming took 0 bases from V and 2 from J, leaving 10 bases between them.

The chain has TRBV19 and TRBJ1-4; TRBD1 aligns across 8 bases. This CDR3 contains 20 residues. The germline V gene encodes CDR1 LNHDA and CDR2 SQIVND (reference sequence). The V and J ends lost 5 bases and 0 bases, in that order; junction bases with no gene match: 17. The CDR3 region is CASSQAGTGKRLATNEKLFF. CDR3 in DNA: TGTGCCAGTAGTCAAGCCGGGACAGGAAAAAGACTTGCAACTAATGAAAAACTGTTTTTT.

The V call is TRBV7-2, the J call TRBJ1-3; a weak D match, TRBD1 (6 bases). CDR1 and CDR2 from the germline V gene are SGHTA and FQGNSA. This CDR3 spans 13 amino acids. Trimming took 2 bases from V and 6 from J, leaving 8 bases between them. CDR3 in amino acids: CASSLRQENTIYF. The CDR3 DNA is TGTGCCAGCAGCTTAAGACAGGAAAACACCATATATTTT.

V and J are TRBV6-5 and TRBJ2-1; 10 bases are a match to TRBD2. Trimming took 6 bases from V and 14 from J; bases not matched to a gene: 13. Germline CDR1 reads MNHEY; CDR2 reads SVGAGI. CDR3 length: 14 amino acids. This chain's CDR3 is CASSPGLAKPWKFF. The CDR3 DNA follows: TGTGCCAGCAGCCCGGGACTAGCGAAACCCTGGAAGTTCTTC.

This sequence joins TRBV27 and TRBJ2-3, with 8 bases that match TRBD1. Per the germline V gene, CDR1 is MNHEY and CDR2 is SMNVEV (reference sequence). Germline trimming cut 2 bases from V and 4 bases from J; bases unmatched to any gene: 5. There are 15 residues in the CDR3. CDR3 loop: CASSLRPGGADTQYF. In DNA form, the CDR3 reads TGTGCCAGCAGTTTACGGCCAGGGGGCGCAGATACGCAGTATTTT.